The following is a T cell receptor (beta chain) sequence with its context. Its recognized antigen is unknown. Base qualities are not recorded, but no much larger clone differs from it by a single base. Patients with a history of autoimmune disease or receiving systemic immunosuppression were excluded from the trial. Peripheral blood for TCR sequencing was drawn from every dose cohort at baseline, at cycle 4 day 1 and at cycle 7 day 1. The samples were drawn from a first-in-human, open-label, multicenter phase I dose-escalation trial of ivuxolimab. Adults with locally advanced or metastatic head and neck squamous cell, hepatocellular, melanoma or renal cell carcinoma were enrolled in the trial. Before TCR sequencing, CD4+ T cells and CD8+ T cells were sorted from peripheral blood as separate populations. To sequence the TCRbeta CDR3 region, genomic DNA was isolated from the sorted cells. TCRbeta CDR3 regions were sequenced using the immunoSEQ Assay. TCRdb provides this immuneACCESS table in a form limited to in-frame rearrangements. Some clones are lacking; in checked studies, under half of them reflect an unresolved V gene, and why the rest are absent is not known. This sample gives under 15,000 clones in total; around 86% of them show up just once. The biggest ten clones account for about 20% of the sample.

These data are taken from a study of OX40 agonist ivuxolimab in advanced cancers. Background on the whole study: Ivuxolimab was an agonistic, fully human IgG2 monoclonal antibody directed against OX40 (CD134), a costimulatory receptor. Partial responses occurred in three dose-escalation patients, of whom one had hepatocellular carcinoma and two had cutaneous melanoma. Intravenous ivuxolimab was administered to patients every 2 weeks at six dose levels: 0.01, 0.1, 0.3, 1.5, 3 and 10 mg/kg. A male proportion of roughly 80% and a mean age of about 60 years, ranging from 23 to 79, were recorded for the dose-escalation cohort. Of the 52 patients in dose escalation, about 20 had hepatocellular carcinoma, some 15 had melanoma, 9 had renal cell carcinoma and 9 had head and neck cancer. The paper reports the monotherapy dose-escalation portion (N of about 54 patients) of the phase I ivuxolimab trial. Patients were allowed to have had prior anti-PD-1, anti-PD-L1 or anti-CTLA-4 therapy, and roughly two fifths of the dose-escalation patients had been treated with checkpoint inhibitors. Peripheral TCRbeta sequencing was intended to test whether TCR sequence diversity was altered and clonal T-cell expansion was caused by ivuxolimab.

Findings and caveats that apply to the study as a whole: Clonal expansion of both CD4+ and CD8+ blood T cells was observed from baseline to week 6 at doses 0.1 to 3.0 mg/kg. Low levels of normalized T-cell clonal expansion were also seen in some patients who did not respond. In the 0.1-3.0 mg/kg groups, partial responders were among the patients with the lowest normalized peripheral clonal expansion, particularly in CD8+ T cells. The antigen specificity of the peripheral T cells that underwent clonal expansion was not determined. After ivuxolimab, expanded clones were on average more numerous among CD8+ T cells than among CD4+ T cells.

Per the germline V gene, LGHNA is the CDR1 and YSLEER is the CDR2. The trim is 3 bases for V and 4 bases for J, with a gap of 13 bases between the germline ends. The CDR3 spans 15 residues, from the cysteine through the phenylalanine. This entry keeps only the CDR3 DNA: 45 bases, framed from base 1. Sample: CD4+ or CD8+ T cells sorted from blood, taken in a trial of the OX40 agonist ivuxolimab. The sequence links TRBV4-3 to TRBJ1-3; D gene: possibly TRBD1, on 5 matching bases. This TCR came from an adult with an advanced solid tumor such as melanoma, head and neck, liver or kidney cancer. Read as DNA, the sequence is TGCGCCAGCAGCCAGGGAGGGGCGTGGGGAAACACCATATATTTT. Its coded protein is CASSQGGAWGNTIYF.